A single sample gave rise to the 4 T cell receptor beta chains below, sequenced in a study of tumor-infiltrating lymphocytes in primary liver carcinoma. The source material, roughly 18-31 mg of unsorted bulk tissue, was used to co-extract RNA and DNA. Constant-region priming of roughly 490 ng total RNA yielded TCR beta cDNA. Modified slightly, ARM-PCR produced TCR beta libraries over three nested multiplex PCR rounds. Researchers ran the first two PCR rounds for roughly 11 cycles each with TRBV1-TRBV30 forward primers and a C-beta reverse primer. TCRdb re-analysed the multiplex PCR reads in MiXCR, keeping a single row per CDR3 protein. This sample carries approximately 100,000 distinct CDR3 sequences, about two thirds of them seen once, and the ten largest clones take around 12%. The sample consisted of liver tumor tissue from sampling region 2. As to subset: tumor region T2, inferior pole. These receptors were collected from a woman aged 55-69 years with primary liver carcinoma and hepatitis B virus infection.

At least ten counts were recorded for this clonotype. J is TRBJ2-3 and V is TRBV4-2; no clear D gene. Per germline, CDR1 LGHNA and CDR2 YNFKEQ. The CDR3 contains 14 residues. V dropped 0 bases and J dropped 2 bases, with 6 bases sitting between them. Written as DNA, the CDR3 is TGTGCCAGCAGCCAAGAGGCCAACACAGATACGCAGTATTTT. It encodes CASSQEANTDTQYF.

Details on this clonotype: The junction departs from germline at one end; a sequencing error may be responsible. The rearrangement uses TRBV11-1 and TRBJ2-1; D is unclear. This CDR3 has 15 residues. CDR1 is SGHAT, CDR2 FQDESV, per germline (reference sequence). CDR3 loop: CTSAHGGPSYNEQFF. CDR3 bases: TGTACCAGTGCACATGGTGGCCCTTCCTACAATGAGCAGTTCTTC. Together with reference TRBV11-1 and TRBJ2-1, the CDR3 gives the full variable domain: EAEVAQSPRYKITEKSQAVAFWCDPISGHATLYWYRQILGQGPELLVQFQDESVVDDSQLPKDRFSAERLKGVDSTLKIQPAELGDSAMYLCTSAHGGPSYNEQFFGPGTRLTVL.

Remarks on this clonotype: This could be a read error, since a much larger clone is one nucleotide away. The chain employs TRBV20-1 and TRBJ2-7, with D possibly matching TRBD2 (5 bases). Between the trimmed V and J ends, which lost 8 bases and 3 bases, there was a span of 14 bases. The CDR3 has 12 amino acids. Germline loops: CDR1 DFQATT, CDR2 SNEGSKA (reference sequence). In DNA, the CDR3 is TGCAGTCCAGACGTAGCGAACTACGAGCAGTACTTC. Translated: CSPDVANYEQYF.

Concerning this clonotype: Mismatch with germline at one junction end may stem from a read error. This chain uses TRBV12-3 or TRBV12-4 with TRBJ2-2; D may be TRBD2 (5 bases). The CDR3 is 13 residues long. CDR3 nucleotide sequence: TGTGCCAGCATTTGGGGTAACACCGGGAAGCTGTTTTTT. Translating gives CASIWGNTGKLFF.